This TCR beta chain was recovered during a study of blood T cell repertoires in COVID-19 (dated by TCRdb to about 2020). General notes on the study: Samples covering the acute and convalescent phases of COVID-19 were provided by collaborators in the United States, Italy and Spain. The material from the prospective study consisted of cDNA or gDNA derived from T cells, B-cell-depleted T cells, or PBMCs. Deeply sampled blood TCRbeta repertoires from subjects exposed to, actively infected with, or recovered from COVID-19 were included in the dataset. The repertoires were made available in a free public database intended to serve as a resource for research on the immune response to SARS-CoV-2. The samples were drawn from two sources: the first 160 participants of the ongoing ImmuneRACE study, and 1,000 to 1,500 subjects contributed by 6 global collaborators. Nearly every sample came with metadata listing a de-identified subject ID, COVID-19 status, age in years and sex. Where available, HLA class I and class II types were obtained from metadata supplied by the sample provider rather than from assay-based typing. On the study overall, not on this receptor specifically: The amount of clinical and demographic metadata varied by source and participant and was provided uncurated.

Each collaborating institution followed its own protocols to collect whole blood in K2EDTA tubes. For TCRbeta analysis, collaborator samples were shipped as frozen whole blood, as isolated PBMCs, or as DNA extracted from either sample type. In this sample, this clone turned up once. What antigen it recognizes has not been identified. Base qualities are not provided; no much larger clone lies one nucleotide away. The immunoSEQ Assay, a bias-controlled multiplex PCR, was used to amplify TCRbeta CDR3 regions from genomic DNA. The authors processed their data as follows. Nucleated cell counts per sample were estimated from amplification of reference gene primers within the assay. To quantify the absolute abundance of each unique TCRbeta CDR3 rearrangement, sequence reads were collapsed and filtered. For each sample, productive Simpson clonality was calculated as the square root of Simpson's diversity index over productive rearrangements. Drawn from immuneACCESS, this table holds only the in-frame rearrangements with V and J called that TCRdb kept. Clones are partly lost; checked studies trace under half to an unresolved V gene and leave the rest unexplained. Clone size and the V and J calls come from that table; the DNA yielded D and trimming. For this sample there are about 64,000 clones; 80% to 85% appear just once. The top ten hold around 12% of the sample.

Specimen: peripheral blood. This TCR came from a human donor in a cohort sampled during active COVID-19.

The CDR3 in this case is CASSHRDSIVLNTEAFF. At the DNA level, the sequence is TGTGCCAGCTCACATAGGGACAGTATAGTCCTGAACACTGAAGCTTTCTTT. The sequence is built from TRBV18 and TRBJ1-1, and TRBD1 matches 7 of the central bases. V is cut back by 4 bases and J by 0 bases, with 11 bases in the junction unmatched. The CDR3, cysteine through phenylalanine, is 17 amino acids long. CDR3 DNA only is kept here, 51 bases in frame from base 1. CDR1 and CDR2 were assigned from the germline V gene as KGHSH and LQKENI.